Shown below are 16 T cell receptor beta chains from a single sample sequenced in a study of T cell responses to AZD1222 COVID-19 vaccine (dated by TCRdb to the early 2020s). Libraries came from the immunoSEQ multiplex PCR assay. This is the immuneACCESS table as TCRdb keeps it, with only in-frame sequences that have V and J called. A part of the clones is gone; compared with another copy, unresolved V genes explain less than half, and the rest is unexplained. The sample includes approximately 89,000 clones, with 75% to 95% observed a single time. Roughly 4.3% of the sample lies in the top ten. Interpreted using the paper, the time point label stands for: baseline before first vaccination. Explained via the paper, the treatment or condition label denotes: meningococcal conjugate vaccine given as trial control. The sample was peripheral blood, taken on day 0 of MenACWY control vaccination. These receptor sequences come from an adult in good health.

This chain connects TRBV28 to TRBJ2-3; 9 bases fit TRBD2. Unmatched junction bases numbered 9, after V lost 8 bases and J lost 6 bases. CDR3 size: 14 residues. Germline V gene sequence: CDR1 MDHEN, CDR2 SYDVKM. CDR3 sequence (DNA): TGTGCCAGCCGGGACCCGGCGGGAGGGGATACGCAGTATTTT. Translating gives CASRDPAGGDTQYF.

This clone was recorded only once. The CDR3 nucleotides read TGTGCCTGGAGCGGGGAGGAGACCCAGTACTTC. Its protein product is CAWSGEETQYF. The chain is built from TRBV30 and TRBJ2-5, with D possibly being TRBD2 (5 bases). Trimming pared 3 bases from V and 5 bases from J, leaving 7 bases between. This CDR3 spans 11 amino acids. Germline V CDR1 and CDR2: GTSNPN, SVGIG (reference sequence). The whole variable domain, remainder taken from reference TRBV30 and TRBJ2-5, is SQTIHQWPATLVQPVGSPLSLECTVEGTSNPNLYWYRQAAGRGLQLLFYSVGIGQISSEVPQNLSASRPQDRQFILSSKKLLLSDSGFYLCAWSGEETQYFGPGTRLLVL.

The chain combines TRBV5-1 with TRBJ1-5, with no clear D. Germline V lookup: CDR1 SGHRS, CDR2 YFSETQ. This CDR3 region has 15 residues. Trimming removed 0 bases at V and 5 bases at J, with 12 bases between. CDR3 residues: CASSLGLGEDQPQHF. The CDR3 DNA reads TGCGCCAGCAGCTTGGGATTGGGTGAAGATCAGCCCCAGCATTTT.

The chain employs TRBV28 and TRBJ1-2, with 7 bases that match TRBD1. Germline CDR1 is MDHEN and CDR2 is SYDVKM. The CDR3 runs to 14 residues. With 4 bases clipped from V and 8 bases from J, the junction kept 10 bases outside the gene matches. The CDR3 region is CASSSTGVSSGYTF. CDR3 coding DNA: TGTGCCAGCAGTTCAACAGGGGTGAGTTCCGGCTACACCTTC.

The chain is built from TRBV3-1 (or the pseudogene TRBV3-2) and TRBJ2-1, with no clear D. The V end was cut by 0 bases, the J end by 8 bases, with 14 bases between. This CDR3 contains 15 residues. CDR1 and CDR2 from the germline V gene are LGHDT and YNNKEL (reference sequence). This CDR3 is CASSQDPKGSDEQFF. CDR3 DNA sequence: TGTGCCAGCAGCCAAGATCCGAAAGGGTCCGATGAGCAGTTCTTC.

The chain links TRBV19 to TRBJ1-1; possibly TRBD1 for D (5 bases). CDR1 LNHDA and CDR2 SQIVND come from the germline V gene (reference sequence). V was clipped by 6 bases and J by 0 bases, with 11 bases between them. This CDR3 contains 14 residues. The chain's CDR3 is CASRPWDLNTEAFF. The DNA of the CDR3 is TGTGCCAGTAGGCCATGGGACCTGAACACTGAAGCTTTCTTT.

In this sample, this clone turned up a few times. The chain combines TRBV11-2 with TRBJ1-2, with no clear D. The V end lost 3 bases, the J end lost 8 bases, and 13 bases lay between the germline ends. CDR1 is SGHAT and CDR2 is FQNNGV in the germline V gene. This CDR3 is 13 amino acids long. The CDR3 loop is CASSFQRLRGYTF. The DNA for the CDR3 is TGTGCCAGCAGCTTTCAACGTCTCAGAGGCTACACCTTC.

This chain uses TRBV28 with TRBJ2-1; tentatively, D is TRBD2 (6 bases). The CDR3 contains 17 residues. Between the trimmed V and J ends, which lost 1 base and 0 bases, there was a span of 13 bases. CDR1 and CDR2 (germline): MDHEN, SYDVKM. The CDR3 loop reads CASSLFGGGGSYNEQFF. CDR3 DNA sequence: TGTGCCAGCAGTTTATTCGGGGGAGGAGGCTCCTACAATGAGCAGTTCTTC.

The chain carries TRBV14 and TRBJ2-7; 9 bases agree with TRBD2. Looked up from germline, CDR1 is SGHDN and CDR2 is FVKESK. The V gene end was trimmed by 1 base and the J gene end by 2 bases; junction bases not matched to a gene: 3. CDR3 size: 15 residues. Written as DNA, the CDR3 is TGTGCCAGCAGCCAAGGAACTAGCGGGCCCTACGAGCAGTACTTC. This sequence encodes CASSQGTSGPYEQYF. The full variable domain, rest sourced from reference TRBV14 and TRBJ2-7, is EAGVTQFPSHSVIEKGQTVTLRCDPISGHDNLYWYRRVMGKEIKFLLHFVKESKQDESGMPNNRFLAERTGGTYSTLKVQPAELEDSGVYFCASSQGTSGPYEQYFGPGTRLTVT.

This sequence joins TRBV6-6 and TRBJ1-3; 7 bases match TRBD1. CDR3 length equals 16 residues. V was clipped by 6 bases and J by 0 bases; unmatched bases: 8. CDR1 MNHNY and CDR2 SVGAGI come from the germline V gene (reference sequence). The CDR3, as DNA: TGTGCCAGCAGCTGGGGGACAGCCAACTCTGGAAACACCATATATTTT. Its translation is CASSWGTANSGNTIYF.

The rearrangement uses TRBV4-1 and TRBJ1-2; D is unclear. Looked up from germline, CDR1 is MGHRA and CDR2 is YSYEKL. CDR3 length equals 15 residues. The V gene lost 2 bases and the J gene lost 6 bases, with 16 bases spanning the gap. CDR3 amino acids: CASSQYESYRDGYTF. The CDR3 DNA is TGCGCCAGCAGCCAATACGAGTCTTACCGAGATGGCTACACCTTC.

The chain joins TRBV28 to TRBJ1-4; the D gene is possibly TRBD1 (5 bases). Germline V lookup: CDR1 MDHEN, CDR2 SYDVKM. The CDR3 totals 10 residues. V lost 11 bases and J 8 bases, leaving 9 bases between the germline ends. The CDR3 protein is CASQDEKLFF. The DNA of the CDR3 is TGTGCCTCACAGGACGAAAAACTGTTTTTT.

The chain links TRBV6-5 to TRBJ2-1; TRBD1 is a possible D gene (6 bases). The V end lost 4 bases, the J end lost 6 bases, and 10 bases lay between the germline ends. The CDR3 is made up of 13 amino acids. Germline assignment: CDR1 MNHEY and CDR2 SVGAGI. CDR3 sequence: CASSSTDSNEQFF. The CDR3 nucleotides are TGTGCCAGCAGTTCCACGGACAGCAATGAGCAGTTCTTC.

This clone turned up a few times. The chain carries TRBV6-2 or TRBV6-3 and TRBJ1-5, with TRBD1 as a possible D gene (5 bases). The CDR3 spans 16 residues. The germline gives CDR1 MNHEY, CDR2 SVGEGT. Between the trimmed V and J ends, which lost 4 bases and 11 bases, there was a span of 24 bases. The DNA for the CDR3 is TGTGCCAGCAGTTTCAAGGGCGGATGGCCATGGGGGGCCCAGCATTTT. As protein: CASSFKGGWPWGAQHF.

V and J are TRBV25-1 and TRBJ2-2; no definite D call. The CDR3 has 12 residues. The V gene lost 8 bases and the J gene lost 1 base, with 5 bases spanning the gap. The germline V gene encodes CDR1 MGHDK and CDR2 SYGVNS. CDR3 loop: CASGKNTGELFF. The CDR3 DNA reads TGTGCCAGCGGGAAGAACACCGGGGAGCTGTTTTTT.

The chain joins TRBV19 to TRBJ1-5; D is ambiguous. This CDR3 is built from 13 residues. V lost 0 bases, J lost 3 bases, and 3 bases lay in between. CDR1 and CDR2 (germline): LNHDA, SQIVND (reference sequence). Written as DNA, the CDR3 is TGTGCCAGTAGTATAGAGCTCAATCAGCCCCAGCATTTT. The encoded protein is CASSIELNQPQHF.